These 4 T cell receptor beta chains were all obtained from the same sample, sequenced in a study of T cell changes during pregnancy in multiple sclerosis. Clones were sequenced by immunoSEQ multiplex PCR, and TCRdb holds only the in-frame ones, with some missing. Among some 87,000 clones, roughly 92% were seen once, and the ten largest hold 2% to 3%. The sequencing used peripheral blood, collected in the first trimester of pregnancy. The source is a female donor with multiple sclerosis, enrolled in a pregnancy study.

The count of this clone is one. CDR3 region: CASSERAPGEQYF. Written as DNA, the CDR3 is TGTGCCAGCAGTGAAAGAGCGCCCGGTGAGCAGTACTTC. This sequence joins TRBV2 and TRBJ2-7; D gene ambiguous. Trimming pared 2 bases from V and 7 bases from J, leaving 12 bases between. The CDR3 contains 13 residues. Germline values: CDR1 SNHLY, CDR2 FYNNEI.

This clone was found once. The chain couples TRBV9 to TRBJ2-1, with 9 bases identical to TRBD1. The germline CDR1 and CDR2 sequences are SGDLS and YYNGEE. V shed 2 bases and J 9 bases; nucleotides not matched to a gene: 12. The CDR3 is made up of 16 amino acids. This CDR3 reads CASSVQKGQGESEQFF. The CDR3 nucleotides are TGTGCCAGCAGCGTCCAAAAGGGACAGGGTGAGAGTGAGCAGTTCTTC.

The V and J genes are TRBV4-1 and TRBJ1-5; no clear D gene. Trimming removed 3 bases from V and 5 bases from J, with 11 bases in between. The CDR3 totals 14 residues. Germline V gene lookup returns CDR1 MGHRA and CDR2 YSYEKL. The CDR3 protein is CASSHTRSDQPQHF. The DNA for the CDR3 is TGCGCCAGCAGCCACACTCGATCCGATCAGCCCCAGCATTTT.

The rearrangement joins TRBV29-1 to TRBJ2-1, with 13 bases lining up with TRBD2. CDR3 length equals 18 residues. Germline values: CDR1 SQVTM, CDR2 ANQGSEA. V gave up 6 bases and J gave up 7 bases; unmatched junction bases: 18. The CDR3 spells CSVYLSKVLAGGMNEQFF. The DNA for the CDR3 is TGCAGCGTCTACCTCTCGAAGGTACTAGCGGGAGGGATGAATGAGCAGTTCTTC.